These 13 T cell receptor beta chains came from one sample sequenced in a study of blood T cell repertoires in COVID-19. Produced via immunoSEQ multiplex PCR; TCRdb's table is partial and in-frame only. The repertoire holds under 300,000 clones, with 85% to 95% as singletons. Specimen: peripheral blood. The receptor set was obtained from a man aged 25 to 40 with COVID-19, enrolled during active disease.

The CDR3 DNA reads TGTGCCAGCAGCGTAGAGGGGCGGAACACCGGGGAGCTGTTTTTT. It yields the protein CASSVEGRNTGELFF. The rearrangement joins TRBV9 to TRBJ2-2; D perhaps matches TRBD1 (5 bases). The CDR3 sequence is 15 residues long. Trimming took off 0 bases at V and 1 base at J, with 7 bases between the two ends. Germline loops: CDR1 SGDLS, CDR2 YYNGEE.

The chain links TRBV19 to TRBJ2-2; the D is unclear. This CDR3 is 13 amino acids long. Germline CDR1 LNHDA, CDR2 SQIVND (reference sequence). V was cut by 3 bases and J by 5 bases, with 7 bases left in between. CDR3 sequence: CASSIALTGELFF. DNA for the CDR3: TGTGCCAGTAGTATTGCACTAACCGGGGAGCTGTTTTTT.

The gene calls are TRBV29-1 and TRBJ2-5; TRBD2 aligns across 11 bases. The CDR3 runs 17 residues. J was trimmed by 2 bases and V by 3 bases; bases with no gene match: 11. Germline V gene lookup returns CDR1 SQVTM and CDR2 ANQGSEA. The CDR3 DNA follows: TGCAGCGTTGACCCCAAAAATCTAGCGGGGGGTCAAGAGACCCAGTACTTC. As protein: CSVDPKNLAGGQETQYF.

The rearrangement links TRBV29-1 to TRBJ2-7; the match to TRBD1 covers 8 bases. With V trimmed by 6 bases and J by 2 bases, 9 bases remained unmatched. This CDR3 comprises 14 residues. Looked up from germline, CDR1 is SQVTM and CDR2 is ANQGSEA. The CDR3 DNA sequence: TGCAGCGTAACCTCCGGGACAGGAGCCTACGAGCAGTACTTC. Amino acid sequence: CSVTSGTGAYEQYF.

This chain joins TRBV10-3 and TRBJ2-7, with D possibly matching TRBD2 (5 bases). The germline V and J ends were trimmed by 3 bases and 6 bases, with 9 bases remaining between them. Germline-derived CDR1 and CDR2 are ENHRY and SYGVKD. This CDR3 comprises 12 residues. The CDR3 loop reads CAISDVAGEQYF. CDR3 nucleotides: TGTGCCATCAGTGATGTGGCGGGCGAGCAGTACTTC.

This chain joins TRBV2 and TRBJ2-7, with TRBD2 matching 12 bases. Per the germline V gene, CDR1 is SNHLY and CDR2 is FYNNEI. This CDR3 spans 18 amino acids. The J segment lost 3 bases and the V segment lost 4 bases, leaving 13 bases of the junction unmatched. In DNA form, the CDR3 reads TGTGCCAGCAGTGTGTCTAGCGGGGGGGAGATGGGACTCTACGAGCAGTACTTC. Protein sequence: CASSVSSGGEMGLYEQYF.

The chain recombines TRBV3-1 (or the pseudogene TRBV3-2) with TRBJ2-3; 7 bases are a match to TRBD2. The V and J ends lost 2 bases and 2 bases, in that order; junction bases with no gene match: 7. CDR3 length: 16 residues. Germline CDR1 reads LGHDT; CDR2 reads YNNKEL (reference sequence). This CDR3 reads CASSQRWGGNTDTQYF. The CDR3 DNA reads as TGTGCCAGCAGCCAAAGGTGGGGGGGGAACACAGATACGCAGTATTTT.

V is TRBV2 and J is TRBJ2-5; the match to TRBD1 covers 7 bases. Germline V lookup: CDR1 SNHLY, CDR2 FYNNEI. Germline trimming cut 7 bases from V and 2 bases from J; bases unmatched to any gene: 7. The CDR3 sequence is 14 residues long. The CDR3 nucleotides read TGTGCCAGCAAGATCTTGACAGGGCAAGAGACCCAGTACTTC. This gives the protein CASKILTGQETQYF. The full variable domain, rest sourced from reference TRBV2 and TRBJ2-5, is EPEVTQTPSHQVTQMGQEVILRCVPISNHLYFYWYRQILGQKVEFLVSFYNNEISEKSEIFDDQFSVERPDGSNFTLKIRSTKLEDSAMYFCASKILTGQETQYFGPGTRLLVL.

DNA for the CDR3: TGCAGTGCTAGTTCGGGGGGACGGGAGACCCAGTACTTC. Amino acid sequence: CSASSGGRETQYF. The chain uses TRBV20-1 and TRBJ2-5, with 7 bases lining up with TRBD2. CDR1 is DFQATT and CDR2 is SNEGSKA in the germline V gene (reference sequence). V gave up 3 bases and J gave up 5 bases; unmatched junction bases: 6. The CDR3 runs 13 residues.

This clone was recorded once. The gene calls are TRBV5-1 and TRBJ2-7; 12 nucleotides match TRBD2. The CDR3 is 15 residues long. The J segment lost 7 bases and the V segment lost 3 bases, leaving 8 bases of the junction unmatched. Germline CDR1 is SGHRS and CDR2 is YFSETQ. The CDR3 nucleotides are TGCGCCAGCAGCTCCCGACTAGCGGGGGTGGGGGAGCAGTACTTC. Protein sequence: CASSSRLAGVGEQYF.

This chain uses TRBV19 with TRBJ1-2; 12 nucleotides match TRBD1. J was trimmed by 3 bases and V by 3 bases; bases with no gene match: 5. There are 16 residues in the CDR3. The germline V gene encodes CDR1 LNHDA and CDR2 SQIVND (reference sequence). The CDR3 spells CASSIRDRGPDYGYTF. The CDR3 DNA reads TGTGCCAGTAGTATTAGGGACAGGGGGCCGGACTATGGCTACACCTTC.

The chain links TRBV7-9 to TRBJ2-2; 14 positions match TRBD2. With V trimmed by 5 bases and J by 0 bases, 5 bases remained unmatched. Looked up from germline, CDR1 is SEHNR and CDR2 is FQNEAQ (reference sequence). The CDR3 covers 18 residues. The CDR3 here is CASSPRLAGGSNTGELFF. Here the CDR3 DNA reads TGTGCCAGCAGCCCCCGACTAGCGGGGGGGTCGAACACCGGGGAGCTGTTTTTT.

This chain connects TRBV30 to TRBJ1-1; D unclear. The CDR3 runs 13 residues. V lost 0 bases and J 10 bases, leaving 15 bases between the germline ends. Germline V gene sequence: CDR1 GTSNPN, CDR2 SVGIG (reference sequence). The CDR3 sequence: CAWSVMDVSVAFF. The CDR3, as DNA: TGTGCCTGGAGTGTTATGGACGTTAGCGTAGCTTTCTTT. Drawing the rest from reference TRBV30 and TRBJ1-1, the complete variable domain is SQTIHQWPATLVQPVGSPLSLECTVEGTSNPNLYWYRQAAGRGLQLLFYSVGIGQISSEVPQNLSASRPQDRQFILSSKKLLLSDSGFYLCAWSVMDVSVAFFGQGTRLTVV.